This entry lists 32 T cell receptor beta chains sequenced from one sample in a study of T cells in women clearing cervical HPV infection. Measured with immunoSEQ multiplex PCR; TCRdb has only the in-frame clones, and not every one. The sample totals about 26,000 clones. The sample taken for sequencing was blood buffy coat. These receptors all stem from a woman aged 18 to 75 with a cervical HPV16 infection that either progressed to CIN3+ or cleared (not recorded which).

Notes on this clone: The read halts 3 residues ahead of the CDR3 end, with the missing end drawn from the germline J gene. The rearrangement uses TRBV6-2 or TRBV6-3 and TRBJ2-3, with 11 bases aligning to TRBD2. Per germline, CDR1 MNHEY and CDR2 SVGEGT. There are 15 residues in the CDR3. Trimming cost V 5 bases and J 1 base; bases outside gene matches: 2. CDR3 DNA (partial): TGTGCCAGCAGTCAGACTAGCGGGGGCACAGATACG. Its protein product is CASSQTSGGTDT. The full-length CDR3 reads as CASSQTSGGTDTQYF.

Details on this clone: The CDR3 extends 3 residues past the end of the read, so its final part is completed from the germline J gene. The genes are TRBV5-1 and TRBJ1-2; D not resolved. The V gene's germline CDR1 is SGHRS and CDR2 YFSETQ. The CDR3 sequence is 14 residues long. V shed 4 bases and J shed 3 bases, with 13 bases lying between them. The sequenced part of the CDR3 DNA is TGCGCCAGCAGCGTGTCTGGTCTAGACTATGGC. Translation gives CASSVSGLDYG. The whole CDR3 protein reads CASSVSGLDYGYTF. Based on the CDR3 plus reference TRBV5-1 and TRBJ1-2, the full variable domain is KAGVTQTPRYLIKTRGQQVTLSCSPISGHRSVSWYQQTPGQGLQFLFEYFSETQRNKGNFPGRFSGRQFSNSRSEMNVSTLELGDSALYLCASSVSGLDYGYTFGSGTRLTVV.

The CDR3 is CASSAGVYNDYTF. The covered CDR3 bases are TGTGCCAGCAGCGCCGGGGTTTACAATGAC. The chain joins TRBV7-9 to TRBJ1-2; D is unclear. The read halts 3 residues ahead of the CDR3 end, with the missing end drawn from the germline J gene. CDR3 length equals 13 residues. The V gene's germline CDR1 is SEHNR and CDR2 FQNEAQ (reference sequence).

Worth noting for this clone: Read data end 3 residues before the CDR3 end; the end is taken from the germline J gene. The rearrangement joins TRBV5-6 to TRBJ2-5; maybe TRBD1 (5 bases). V gave up 2 bases and J gave up 1 base, with 9 bases separating them. Germline lookup yields CDR1 SGHDT and CDR2 YYEEEE. The length of the CDR3 is 14 residues. The sequenced part of the CDR3 DNA is TGTGCCAGCAGCTTAGGGGCAGGCCAAGAGACC. Its translation is CASSLGAGQET. In full, the CDR3 is CASSLGAGQETQYF.

To note about this clone: The sequence runs out 3 residues before the end of the CDR3; the remainder is reconstructed from the germline J gene. The rearrangement uses TRBV2 and TRBJ1-4; TRBD1 might be the D (5 bases). Germline-derived CDR1 and CDR2 are SNHLY and FYNNEI. This CDR3 is 14 amino acids long. Trimming took off 8 bases at V and 7 bases at J, with 17 bases between the two ends. The covered CDR3 bases are TGTGCCAGCGGAACAGGTTTCAAGAGTGAAAAA. It yields the protein CASGTGFKSEK. The CDR3, in full, reads CASGTGFKSEKLFF.

Regarding this clone: With the read ending 3 residues before the CDR3 end, the germline J gene is used to fill in that end. The chain has TRBV5-4 and TRBJ2-7; D not certain. Trimming pared 0 bases from V and 0 bases from J, leaving 10 bases between. Germline CDR1 and CDR2: SGHNT and YYREEE (reference sequence). The CDR3 runs to 15 residues. The DNA read from the CDR3 is TGTGCCAGCAGCTTGGACGGTCCCCGCTCCTACGAG. It is translated as CASSLDGPRSYE. The entire CDR3 is CASSLDGPRSYEQYF.

As for this clone: The observed sequence ends 3 residues before the CDR3 terminus, with the missing tail filled in from the germline J gene. This chain connects TRBV2 to TRBJ2-2; 9 bases align to TRBD2. Trimming took 8 bases from V and 5 from J; bases not matched to a gene: 9. The CDR3 loop spans 15 amino acids. The germline CDR1 and CDR2 sequences are SNHLY and FYNNEI. The CDR3 DNA, read in part, is TGTGCCAGCTCTTATGGCGGGGGGGCAACCGGGGAG. Translated, it gives CASSYGGGATGE. In full, the CDR3 reads CASSYGGGATGELFF.

On this clone itself: The CDR3 end lies 3 residues beyond the end of the read and is filled in from the germline J gene. The chain is built from TRBV5-1 and TRBJ1-3, with D maybe TRBD1 (6 bases). Germline loops: CDR1 SGHRS, CDR2 YFSETQ. CDR3 length: 15 amino acids. The germline V and J ends were trimmed by 4 bases and 8 bases, with 19 bases remaining between them. The covered CDR3 bases are TGCGCCAGCAGCCTCCAAAGGACAGAAGTGGACACC. It yields the protein CASSLQRTEVDT. The full CDR3 protein is CASSLQRTEVDTIYF.

On this clone: The read halts 3 residues ahead of the CDR3 end, with the missing end drawn from the germline J gene. V and J are TRBV6-2 or TRBV6-3 and TRBJ2-7; the D gene is possibly TRBD1 (6 bases). Looked up from germline, CDR1 is MNHEY and CDR2 is SVGEGT. The CDR3 contains 13 residues. V was pared by 2 bases and J by 3 bases, with 8 bases between. CDR3: CASSYRDNYEQYF. The part of the CDR3 DNA that was read is TGTGCCAGCAGTTACCGGGACAACTACGAG.

The CDR3 DNA, read in part, is TGTGCCAGCAGCTCCCGGGACTTGATGAACACTGAA. Protein sequence: CASSSRDLMNTE. The CDR3 in full is CASSSRDLMNTEAFF. This chain links TRBV7-9 with TRBJ1-1; D might be TRBD1 (5 bases). Read data end 3 residues before the CDR3 end; the end is taken from the germline J gene. Looked up from germline, CDR1 is SEHNR and CDR2 is FQNEAQ (reference sequence). The CDR3 consists of 15 residues. The germline V and J ends were trimmed by 4 bases and 0 bases, with 12 bases remaining between them.

Notes on this clone: The read falls 3 residues short of the CDR3 end, and the missing part is taken from the germline J gene. The chain uses TRBV2 and TRBJ1-1; D ambiguous. V was cut by 6 bases and J by 1 base, with 12 bases left in between. There are 14 residues in the CDR3. Looked up from germline, CDR1 is SNHLY and CDR2 is FYNNEI. The CDR3 DNA, read in part, is TGTGCCAGCAGCCCGACGGGTTCGAACACTGAA. It specifies CASSPTGSNTE. In full, the CDR3 is CASSPTGSNTEAFF.

This clone ranks as medium-sized in terms of frequency. The read finishes 3 residues shy of the CDR3 end, and the germline J gene is used to complete it. V gene TRBV2 combines with J gene TRBJ2-6; no clear D gene. The V and J ends lost 4 bases and 0 bases respectively, with 7 bases between them. Germline values: CDR1 SNHLY, CDR2 FYNNEI. The CDR3 has 15 amino acids. Here the CDR3 reads CASSGTPSGANVLTF. The CDR3 DNA, read in part, is TGTGCCAGCAGTGGAACACCCTCTGGGGCCAACGTC. The whole variable domain, filled in from reference TRBV2 and TRBJ2-6, reads EPEVTQTPSHQVTQMGQEVILRCVPISNHLYFYWYRQILGQKVEFLVSFYNNEISEKSEIFDDQFSVERPDGSNFTLKIRSTKLEDSAMYFCASSGTPSGANVLTFGAGSRLTVL.

For this clone: The read ends 3 residues shy of where the CDR3 ends; the end is completed using the germline J gene. The chain uses TRBV6-2 or TRBV6-3 and TRBJ2-2; possibly TRBD1 for D (5 bases). Germline lookup yields CDR1 MNHEY and CDR2 SVGEGT. CDR3 length: 14 residues. The CDR3 spells CASRLTAGANVLFF. Partial CDR3 DNA: TGTGCCAGCAGGCTGACAGCTGGGGCCAACGTG.

A word on this clone: The CDR3 end is not reached by the read, which stops 3 residues before it; the germline J gene fills it in. V and J are TRBV7-9 and TRBJ2-7, with 8 bases matching TRBD2. The length of the CDR3 is 15 residues. The trim removed 4 bases at V and 3 bases at J, leaving 8 bases unmatched. Germline V gives CDR1 SEHNR, CDR2 FQNEAQ (reference sequence). The CDR3 region is CASSSSLAANYEQYF. The covered CDR3 bases are TGTGCCAGCAGCTCATCACTAGCGGCAAACTACGAG.

Concerning this clone: The read ends 3 residues shy of where the CDR3 ends; the end is completed using the germline J gene. The rearrangement uses TRBV7-2 and TRBJ1-4; D might be TRBD1 (6 bases). The CDR3 extends over 13 amino acids. V gave up 4 bases and J gave up 10 bases, with 13 bases separating them. The germline gives CDR1 SGHTA, CDR2 FQGNSA. CDR3 DNA (partial): TGTGCCAGCAGCTCCCCGGACAGCGGAAAA. This sequence encodes CASSSPDSGK. The whole CDR3 protein is CASSSPDSGKLFF. The full variable domain, in which reference TRBV7-2 and TRBJ1-4 provide the parts outside the CDR3, is GAGVSQSPSNKVTEKGKDVELRCDPISGHTALYWYRQSLGQGLEFLIYFQGNSAPDKSGLPSDRFSAERTGGSVSTLTIQRTQQEDSAVYLCASSSPDSGKLFFGSGTQLSVL.

Comments on this clone: The read terminates 3 residues ahead of where the CDR3 ends, so the germline J gene completes it. The chain carries TRBV20-1 and TRBJ2-7, with TRBD1 as a possible D gene (5 bases). This CDR3 has 16 amino acids. The germline CDR1 and CDR2 sequences are DFQATT and SNEGSKA (reference sequence). V gave up 2 bases and J gave up 5 bases, with 22 bases separating them. The CDR3 reads CSARIPPLGAEHEQYF. CDR3 bases read: TGCAGTGCTAGAATTCCCCCCCTTGGGGCGGAACACGAG.

In regard to this clone: The CDR3 end lies 3 residues beyond the end of the read and is filled in from the germline J gene. This chain uses TRBV7-2 with TRBJ2-5; the D is unclear. The CDR3 runs 13 residues. Trimming removed 3 bases from V and 0 bases from J, with 5 bases in between. Germline lookup yields CDR1 SGHTA and CDR2 FQGNSA. The covered CDR3 bases are TGTGCCAGCAGCTTCCAGGACCAAGAGACC. This sequence encodes CASSFQDQET. The complete CDR3 sequence is CASSFQDQETQYF.

A word on this clone: The read terminates 3 residues before the CDR3 end, so the remaining end is supplied by the germline J gene. The J gene is TRBJ1-5, the V gene TRBV2, with 8 positions matching TRBD1. The germline gives CDR1 SNHLY, CDR2 FYNNEI. V lost 1 base to trimming and J lost 7 bases; unmatched junction nucleotides: 3. The CDR3 runs 14 residues. The CDR3 sequence is CASSEGTGFQPQHF. The CDR3 DNA, read in part, is TGTGCCAGCAGTGAAGGGACAGGGTTCCAGCCC.

Concerning this clone itself: Coverage ceases 3 residues before the CDR3 finishes, and the germline J gene fills in the end. J is TRBJ2-4 and V is TRBV20-1, with 10 bases aligning to TRBD1. The length of the CDR3 is 13 residues. V was clipped by 5 bases and J by 6 bases; unmatched bases: 4. CDR1 and CDR2 (germline): DFQATT, SNEGSKA (reference sequence). The sequenced part of the CDR3 DNA is TGCAGTGCTCCACGGGACAGGGGAAACATT. Amino acids: CSAPRDRGNI. The CDR3 in its entirety is CSAPRDRGNIQYF.

Comment on this clone: A junction boundary mismatches the germline segment, possibly from a read error. The observed sequence ends 3 residues before the CDR3 terminus, with the missing tail filled in from the germline J gene. V and J are TRBV4-2 and TRBJ2-1; 7 bases fit TRBD1. Germline V lookup: CDR1 LGHNA, CDR2 YNFKEQ. CDR3 length equals 15 residues. CDR3 protein: CASSQDGQTGNEQFF. Partial CDR3 DNA: TGCGCCAGCAGCCAAGATGGACAGACAGGGAATGAG.

Details on this clone: The read halts 3 residues ahead of the CDR3 end, with the missing end drawn from the germline J gene. This chain connects TRBV7-3 to TRBJ2-5, with no clear D. Germline V gene sequence: CDR1 SGHTA, CDR2 FQGTGA. CDR3 length equals 13 residues. The ends were cut back, 2 bases at V and 3 bases at J, with 7 bases in the middle. The DNA read from the CDR3 is TGTGCCAGCAGCTTATTTAGGGAAGAGACC. Its protein is CASSLFREET. Given in full, the CDR3 is CASSLFREETQYF.

Turning to this clone: The read ends 3 residues early relative to the CDR3; the germline J gene fills the gap. The chain links TRBV12-5 to TRBJ2-7; 10 nucleotides align to TRBD1. The CDR3 sequence is 14 residues long. Germline V gene sequence: CDR1 LGHNT, CDR2 FRNRAP. The junction had 1 base not matched to a gene; V was cut back by 2 bases and J by 3 bases. This CDR3 is CASGLWDRGYEQYF. The part of the CDR3 DNA that was read is TGTGCTAGTGGTTTGTGGGACAGGGGCTACGAG.

Notes on this clone: The observed sequence ends 3 residues before the CDR3 terminus, with the missing tail filled in from the germline J gene. V usage is TRBV7-2 and J usage is TRBJ2-5; TRBD2 might be the D (5 bases). The CDR3 loop spans 18 amino acids. Germline CDR1 SGHTA, CDR2 FQGNSA. Partial CDR3 DNA: TGTGCAAGTCGCTTAGCGCTTAGGAGAACAGCCTTTCAAGAGACC. Translation: CASRLALRRTAFQET. The whole CDR3 protein reads CASRLALRRTAFQETQYF.

On this clone: The read halts 3 residues ahead of the CDR3 end, with the missing end drawn from the germline J gene. The rearrangement joins TRBV6-1 to TRBJ1-6; 7 bases are a match to TRBD1. Germline V gives CDR1 MNHNS, CDR2 SASEGT. After removal of 5 bases from V and 3 bases from J, the junction contained 7 bases not matched to a gene. CDR3 length: 16 amino acids. The part of the CDR3 DNA that was read is TGTGCCAGCAGTAAAGGGACAGTGGGCTATAATTCACCC. This sequence encodes CASSKGTVGYNSP. The full CDR3 sequence reads CASSKGTVGYNSPLHF.

On this clone itself: The read ends 3 residues early relative to the CDR3; the germline J gene fills the gap. The V and J genes are TRBV13 and TRBJ2-1; 7 bases agree with TRBD1. Germline V gene data show CDR1 as PRHDT and CDR2 as FYEKMQ (reference sequence). V was clipped by 6 bases and J by 4 bases; unmatched bases: 9. This CDR3 has 15 amino acids. CDR3 residues: CASSDPGQLYNEQFF. The part of the CDR3 DNA that was read is TGTGCCAGCAGTGATCCGGGACAGTTATACAATGAG.

Points on this clone: The CDR3 extends 3 residues past the end of the read, so its final part is completed from the germline J gene. The same CDR3 is also encoded by other DNA sequences in this sample. The V and J genes are TRBV2 and TRBJ1-4; D perhaps matches TRBD1 (5 bases). Germline CDR1 reads SNHLY; CDR2 reads FYNNEI. This CDR3 contains 14 residues. Trimming left V 7 bases short and J 3 bases short, with 12 bases between. The covered CDR3 bases are TGTGCCAGCAAGGTAGTACAGGCTAATGAAAAA. Its translation: CASKVVQANEK. The whole CDR3 protein is CASKVVQANEKLFF.

CDR3 sequence: CASSLTSGGAAAETQYF. The CDR3 DNA, read in part, is TGCGCCAGCAGCTTGACTAGCGGGGGGGCCGCGGCTGAGACC. The rearrangement links TRBV5-1 to TRBJ2-5; 13 nucleotides agree with TRBD2. The sequence runs out 3 residues before the end of the CDR3; the remainder is reconstructed from the germline J gene. Germline loops: CDR1 SGHRS, CDR2 YFSETQ. V trimming: 1 base; J trimming: 5 bases; junction bases outside the gene matches: 8. The CDR3 extends over 17 amino acids.

As for this clone: The read gets to within 3 residues of the CDR3 end, and the germline J gene fills in the rest. V gene TRBV5-1 combines with J gene TRBJ1-2, with TRBD1 matching over 7 bases. CDR1 and CDR2 (germline): SGHRS, YFSETQ. The CDR3 has 14 amino acids. With 0 bases clipped from V and 5 bases from J, the junction kept 4 bases outside the gene matches. The CDR3 region is CASSLDRGGYGYTF. CDR3 DNA (partial): TGCGCCAGCAGCTTGGACAGGGGTGGATATGGC.

Regarding this clone: The read gets to within 3 residues of the CDR3 end, and the germline J gene fills in the rest. The V call is TRBV29-1, the J call TRBJ1-1; 7 bases are shared with TRBD1. The V gene's germline CDR1 is SQVTM and CDR2 ANQGSEA. With 6 bases clipped from V and 3 bases from J, the junction kept 10 bases outside the gene matches. The CDR3 is 14 residues long. The sequenced part of the CDR3 DNA is TGCAGCGTCTTCTCGACAGGGTCCTACACTGAA. Its protein is CSVFSTGSYTE. The whole CDR3 region reads CSVFSTGSYTEAFF.

A note on this clone: The read falls 3 residues short of the CDR3 end, and the missing part is taken from the germline J gene. J is TRBJ2-3 and V is TRBV9, with a possible D match to TRBD1 (5 bases). Trimming removed 4 bases at V and 0 bases at J, with 15 bases between. The V gene's germline CDR1 is SGDLS and CDR2 YYNGEE. The CDR3 sequence is 16 residues long. CDR3 in amino acids: CASSPRRGFSTDTQYF. CDR3 bases read: TGTGCCAGCAGCCCGAGAAGGGGATTCAGCACAGATACG.

Concerning this clone itself: The read falls 3 residues short of the CDR3 end, and the missing part is taken from the germline J gene. This chain joins TRBV7-9 and TRBJ2-5, with TRBD1 matching 9 bases. CDR1 and CDR2 from the germline V gene are SEHNR and FQNEAQ (reference sequence). V gave up 3 bases and J gave up 5 bases; unmatched junction bases: 7. This CDR3 is 15 amino acids long. The CDR3 sequence: CASSLSQGAGETQYF. Incomplete CDR3 DNA: TGTGCCAGCAGCTTGTCACAGGGGGCAGGGGAGACC.

Worth noting for this clone: The sequenced fragment ends 3 residues before the CDR3 boundary, so the rest is inferred from the germline J gene. The chain combines TRBV5-1 with TRBJ2-1; 7 bases are shared with TRBD1. Per germline, CDR1 SGHRS and CDR2 YFSETQ. The CDR3 covers 17 residues. After removal of 4 bases from V and 0 bases from J, the junction contained 10 bases not matched to a gene. This CDR3 reads CASSPGDRPFSYNEQFF. The part of the CDR3 DNA that was read is TGCGCCAGCAGCCCAGGGGACAGACCCTTCTCCTACAATGAG. Looking up the rest from reference TRBV5-1 and TRBJ2-1 gives the full variable domain: KAGVTQTPRYLIKTRGQQVTLSCSPISGHRSVSWYQQTPGQGLQFLFEYFSETQRNKGNFPGRFSGRQFSNSRSEMNVSTLELGDSALYLCASSPGDRPFSYNEQFFGPGTRLTVL.